This T cell receptor (beta chain) was found in a study of T cell responses to AZD1222 COVID-19 vaccine. Germline trimming cut 6 bases from V and 4 bases from J; bases unmatched to any gene: 10. Germline V gives CDR1 SGHAT, CDR2 FQNNGV. The CDR3 contains 15 residues. This clone was seen more than once but under ten times. Antigen specificity is unknown. Points from the study as a whole: Clonal diversity was possibly underestimated, and the donors were mostly white British, with more females. Repertoire samples came only from after the peak T cell response. Regions 160-218 and 743-854 dominated among vaccine-associated CD4 TCRs spanning spike. AZD1222 recipients seropositive at baseline numbered only five or six.

The assay was immunoSEQ multiplex PCR, and TCRdb's table has in-frame clones only and misses some. The sample holds more than 85,000 clones, roughly 80% seen once. Sample: peripheral blood, taken 28 days after the second AZD1222 dose. The V and J genes are TRBV11-2 and TRBJ2-3; 7 positions agree with TRBD2. The origin of this receptor is an adult who received the AZD1222 COVID-19 vaccine. The CDR3 reads CASSSQGGSADTQYF. The CDR3 DNA reads as TGTGCCAGCAGTTCTCAGGGAGGGAGCGCAGATACGCAGTATTTT. Variable domain in full (rest from reference TRBV11-2 and TRBJ2-3): EAGVAQSPRYKIIEKRQSVAFWCNPISGHATLYWYQQILGQGPKLLIQFQNNGVVDDSQLPKDRFSAERLKGVDSTLKIQPAKLEDSAVYLCASSSQGGSADTQYFGPGTRLTVL.